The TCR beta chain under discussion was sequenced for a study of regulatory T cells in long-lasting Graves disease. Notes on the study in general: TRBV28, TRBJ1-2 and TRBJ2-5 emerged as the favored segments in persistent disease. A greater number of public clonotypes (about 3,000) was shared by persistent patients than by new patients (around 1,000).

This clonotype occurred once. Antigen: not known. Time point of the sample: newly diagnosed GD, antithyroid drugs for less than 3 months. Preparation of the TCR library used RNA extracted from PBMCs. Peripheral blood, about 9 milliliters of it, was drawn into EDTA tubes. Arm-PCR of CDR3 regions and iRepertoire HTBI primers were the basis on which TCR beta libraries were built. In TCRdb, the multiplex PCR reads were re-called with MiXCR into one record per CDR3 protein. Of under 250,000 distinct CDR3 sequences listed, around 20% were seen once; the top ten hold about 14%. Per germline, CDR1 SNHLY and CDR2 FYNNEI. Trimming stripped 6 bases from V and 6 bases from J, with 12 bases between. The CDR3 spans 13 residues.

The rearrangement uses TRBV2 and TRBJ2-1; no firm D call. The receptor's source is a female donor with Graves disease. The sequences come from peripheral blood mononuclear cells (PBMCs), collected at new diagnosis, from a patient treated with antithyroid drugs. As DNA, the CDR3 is TGTGCCAGCAGGGCCGCTACGGTCAATGAGCAGTTCTTC. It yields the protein CASRAATVNEQFF.